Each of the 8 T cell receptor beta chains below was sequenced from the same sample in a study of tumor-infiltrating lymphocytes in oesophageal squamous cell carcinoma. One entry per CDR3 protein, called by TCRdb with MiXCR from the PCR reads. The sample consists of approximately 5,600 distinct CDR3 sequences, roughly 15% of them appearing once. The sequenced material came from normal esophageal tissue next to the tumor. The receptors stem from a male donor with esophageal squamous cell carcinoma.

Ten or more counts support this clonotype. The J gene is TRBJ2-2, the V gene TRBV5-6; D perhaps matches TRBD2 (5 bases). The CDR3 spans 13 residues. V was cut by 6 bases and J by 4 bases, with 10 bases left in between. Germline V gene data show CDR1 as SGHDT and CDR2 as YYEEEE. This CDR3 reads CASKRAGTGELFF. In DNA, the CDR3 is TGTGCCAGCAAAAGGGCGGGCACCGGGGAGCTGTTTTTT. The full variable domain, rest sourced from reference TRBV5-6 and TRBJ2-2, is DAGVTQSPTHLIKTRGQQVTLRCSPKSGHDTVSWYQQALGQGPQFIFQYYEEEERQRGNFPDRFSGHQFPNYSSELNVNALLLGDSALYLCASKRAGTGELFFGEGSRLTVL.

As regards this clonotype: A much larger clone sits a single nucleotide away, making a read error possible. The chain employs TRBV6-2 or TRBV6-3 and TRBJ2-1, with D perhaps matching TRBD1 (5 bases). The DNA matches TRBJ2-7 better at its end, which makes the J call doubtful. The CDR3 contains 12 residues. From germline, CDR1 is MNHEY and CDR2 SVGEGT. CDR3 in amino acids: CASTDTYNEQYF. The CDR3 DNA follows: TGTGCCAGCACGGACACTTACAATGAGCAGTACTTC.

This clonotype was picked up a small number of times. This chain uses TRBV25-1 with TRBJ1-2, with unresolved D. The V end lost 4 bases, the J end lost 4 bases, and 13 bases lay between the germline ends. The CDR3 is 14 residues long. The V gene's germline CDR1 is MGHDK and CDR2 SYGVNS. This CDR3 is CASSGTSSGYGYTF. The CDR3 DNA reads TGTGCCAGCAGTGGAACGAGCAGTGGCTATGGCTACACCTTC.

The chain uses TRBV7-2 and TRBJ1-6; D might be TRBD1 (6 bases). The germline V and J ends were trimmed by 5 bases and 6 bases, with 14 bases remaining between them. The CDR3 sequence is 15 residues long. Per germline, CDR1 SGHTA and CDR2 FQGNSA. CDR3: CASSPPGAGNSPLHF. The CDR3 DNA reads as TGTGCCAGCAGCCCGCCAGGGGCGGGTAATTCACCCCTCCACTTT.

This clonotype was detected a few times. The CDR3 DNA reads TGTGCCAGCAGCCGCGTCGGGGTCGGTGAAAAACTGTTTTTT. Translated: CASSRVGVGEKLFF. The genes are TRBV11-3 and TRBJ1-4; unclear D gene. The V gene lost 5 bases and the J gene lost 7 bases, with 14 bases spanning the gap. The germline gives CDR1 SGHNT, CDR2 YENEEA. The CDR3 spans 14 residues.

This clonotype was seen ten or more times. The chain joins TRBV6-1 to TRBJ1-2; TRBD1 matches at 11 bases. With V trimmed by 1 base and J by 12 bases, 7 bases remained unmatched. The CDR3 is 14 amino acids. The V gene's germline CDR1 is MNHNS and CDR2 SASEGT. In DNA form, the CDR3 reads TGTGCCAGCAGTGAAGACCGGGACAGGGGGAGGAACACCTTC. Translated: CASSEDRDRGRNTF.

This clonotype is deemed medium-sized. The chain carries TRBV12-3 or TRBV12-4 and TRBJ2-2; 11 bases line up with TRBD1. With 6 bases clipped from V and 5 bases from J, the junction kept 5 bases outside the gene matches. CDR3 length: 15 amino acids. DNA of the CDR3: TGTGCCAGCAGGGGACAGGGGGGAGGTACCGGGGAGCTGTTTTTT. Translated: CASRGQGGGTGELFF.

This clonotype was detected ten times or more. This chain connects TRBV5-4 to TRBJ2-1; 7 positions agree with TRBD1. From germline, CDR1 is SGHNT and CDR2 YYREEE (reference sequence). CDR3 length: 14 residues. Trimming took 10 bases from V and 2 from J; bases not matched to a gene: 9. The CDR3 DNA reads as TGTGCCGCCTCCCGGGACAGTCCCTACAATGAGCAGTTCTTC. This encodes CAASRDSPYNEQFF.